Presented here are 13 T cell receptor beta chains from one specimen sequenced in a study of Ad26.COV2.S vaccination and SARS-CoV-2 variants. Using immunoSEQ multiplex PCR, the repertoire was profiled, and TCRdb retains in-frame clones only, with some absent. The profile covers 97,000 or so clones, with roughly 80% appearing a single time and 17% taken by the ten largest. Sequences were derived from peripheral blood, sampled after recovery from COVID-19. The origin of the receptors is a human donor who had recovered from COVID-19.

The rearrangement links TRBV27 to TRBJ2-1; D unresolved. Trimming removed 3 bases from V and 9 bases from J, with 12 bases in between. Germline lookup yields CDR1 MNHEY and CDR2 SMNVEV (reference sequence). The CDR3 length is 13 residues. The chain's CDR3 is CASSFRDLGEQFF. For the CDR3, the DNA is TGTGCCAGCAGTTTCAGAGACCTTGGTGAGCAGTTCTTC.

The rearrangement uses TRBV27 and TRBJ1-1; D is unclear. CDR1 is MNHEY, CDR2 SMNVEV, per germline (reference sequence). CDR3 length: 16 amino acids. Trimming took off 6 bases at V and 8 bases at J, with 25 bases between the two ends. The CDR3 sequence is CASRPEFFQFKSEAFF. The CDR3 DNA reads TGTGCCAGCAGACCGGAATTCTTTCAATTCAAGAGCGAAGCTTTCTTT.

V gene TRBV3-1 (or the pseudogene TRBV3-2) combines with J gene TRBJ1-6; D is uncertain. V was clipped by 0 bases and J by 7 bases, with 16 bases between them. The CDR3 loop spans 17 amino acids. Germline CDR1 reads LGHDT; CDR2 reads YNNKEL (reference sequence). The CDR3 loop is CASSQDRGRRRNSPLHF. In DNA form, the CDR3 reads TGTGCCAGCAGCCAAGATCGTGGGAGACGTCGAAATTCACCCCTCCACTTT.

The chain combines TRBV6-5 with TRBJ1-1, with a tentative D call TRBD1 (5 bases). V gave up 0 bases and J gave up 5 bases, with 13 bases separating them. Germline lookup yields CDR1 MNHEY and CDR2 SVGAGI. The CDR3 is made up of 15 amino acids. The CDR3 is CASSYSQGVGTEAFF. The CDR3 DNA is TGTGCCAGCAGTTACTCGCAAGGGGTTGGGACTGAAGCTTTCTTT.

The rearrangement links TRBV6-5 to TRBJ2-7; no clear D gene. The CDR3 covers 14 residues. V was clipped by 4 bases and J by 0 bases, with 10 bases between them. Germline V gene sequence: CDR1 MNHEY, CDR2 SVGAGI. The chain's CDR3 is CASSSGDNSYEQYF. As DNA, the CDR3 is TGTGCCAGCAGTTCCGGAGACAACTCCTACGAGCAGTACTTC.

The chain joins TRBV7-7 to TRBJ2-5, with a weak D call TRBD1 (6 bases). This CDR3 has 15 amino acids. The germline gives CDR1 SSHAT, CDR2 FNYEAQ (reference sequence). V shed 1 base and J shed 2 bases, with 11 bases lying between them. CDR3 in DNA: TGTGCCAGCAGCTTAGAGGGGGTGGGGCAAGAGACCCAGTACTTC. It is translated as CASSLEGVGQETQYF.

CDR3 DNA sequence: TGTGCCAGCAGCTTGGAAGGGGTCAGGGGCTACACCTTC. It translates to CASSLEGVRGYTF. The chain is built from TRBV5-4 and TRBJ1-2; possible D gene TRBD1, 5 bases. The CDR3 is 13 residues long. V lost 0 bases and J lost 8, with 11 bases in between. Germline CDR1 SGHNT, CDR2 YYREEE (reference sequence).

As DNA, the CDR3 is TGTGCCAGCAGTTTTGCATCCAGGGTGGAAAAACTGTTTTTT. Translating gives CASSFASRVEKLFF. This chain joins TRBV28 and TRBJ1-4, with D tentatively TRBD1 (5 bases). V was cut by 3 bases and J by 8 bases, with 13 bases left in between. Germline-derived CDR1 and CDR2 are MDHEN and SYDVKM. The CDR3 consists of 14 residues.

This clone was found many times. The chain employs TRBV27 and TRBJ1-6; 8 nucleotides match TRBD1. The CDR3 runs 15 residues. CDR1 and CDR2 (germline): MNHEY, SMNVEV (reference sequence). Losses at the gene ends were 5 bases for V and 5 bases for J; bases not matched to a gene: 5. The CDR3 here is CASSINRGDNSPLHF. CDR3 coding DNA: TGTGCCAGCAGTATAAACAGGGGGGATAATTCACCCCTCCACTTT.

V gene TRBV5-1 combines with J gene TRBJ2-3; no clear D gene. The ends were cut back, 0 bases at V and 2 bases at J, with 4 bases in the middle. The germline V gene encodes CDR1 SGHRS and CDR2 YFSETQ. The CDR3 runs 13 residues. CDR3 residues: CASSLAVTDTQYF. In nucleotides, the CDR3 is TGCGCCAGCAGCTTGGCTGTCACAGATACGCAGTATTTT.

The gene calls are TRBV5-1 and TRBJ1-2, with TRBD1 identical over 9 bases. CDR3 length: 13 residues. Looked up from germline, CDR1 is SGHRS and CDR2 is YFSETQ. Trimming cost V 5 bases and J 5 bases; bases outside gene matches: 4. This CDR3 reads CASRDRGGYGYTF. DNA for the CDR3: TGCGCCAGCAGGGACAGGGGTGGATATGGCTACACCTTC.

The CDR3, as DNA: TGCGCCAGCAGCCAATTTCGGACCTCCTACGAGCAGTACTTC. Protein product: CASSQFRTSYEQYF. The genes are TRBV4-1 and TRBJ2-7, with D unresolved. Germline V CDR1 and CDR2: MGHRA, YSYEKL. This CDR3 has 14 residues. V was pared by 2 bases and J by 0 bases, with 8 bases between.

In this sample, this clone turned up a few times. The chain couples TRBV2 to TRBJ1-5; the D gene is possibly TRBD1 (5 bases). The V gene's germline CDR1 is SNHLY and CDR2 FYNNEI. The CDR3 is 12 residues long. Trimming pared 8 bases from V and 7 bases from J, leaving 12 bases between. The CDR3 DNA reads as TGTGCCAGCGGTTCAGGGAACCAGCCCCAGCATTTT. Protein sequence: CASGSGNQPQHF.